The rows below give T cell receptor beta chains drawn from one sample of a study of immune cell composition in non-small cell lung cancer. Measured with immunoSEQ multiplex PCR; TCRdb has only the in-frame clones, and not every one. Of around 2,500 clones listed, about three quarters are singletons. Sequencing used lung tumor tissue. All receptors come from a human donor with non-small cell lung cancer. CDR3s include the opening cysteine and the closing phenylalanine or tryptophan. The D gene is left open where the match is weak. Size tells how often a clone was seen (once, few, many) or the class of an expanded clone, and some rows leave it out.

TRBV7-3	NA	NA	TRBJ2-1	TGTGCCAGCAGCTTAACCGGGAACAATGAGCAGTTCTTC	CASSLTGNNEQFF
TRBV27	TRBD1	NA	TRBJ1-2	TGTGCCAGCAGACACCAACAGGGGGATGGCTACACCTTC	CASRHQQGDGYTF
TRBV5-1	TRBD2	NA	TRBJ2-1	TGCGCCAGCAGCCCTCGACTAGCGGGAGGGTACAATGAGCAGTTCTTC	CASSPRLAGGYNEQFF
TRBV28	TRBD2	NA	TRBJ2-7	TGTGCCAGCTCGTGGGGGGGAAACTCCTGGGAGCAGTACTTC	CASSWGGNSWEQYF
TRBV4-1	NA	NA	TRBJ1-4	TGCGCCAGCAGTCGCGAGGCTCCAACTAATGAAAAACTGTTTTTT	CASSREAPTNEKLFF
TRBV7-2	NA	NA	TRBJ2-2	TGTGCCAGCAGCTCTCAAGGGGTGGCCGGGGAGCTGTTTTTT	CASSSQGVAGELFF
TRBV28	TRBD1	NA	TRBJ2-3	TGTGCCAGCAGAGTCCGGGACAGGGGGACAGATACGCAGTATTTT	CASRVRDRGTDTQYF
TRBV28	NA	NA	TRBJ1-1	TGTGCCAGCAGTTTTCAGGGAGGTTCTGAAGCTTTCTTT	CASSFQGGSEAFF
TRBV5-6	NA	NA	TRBJ1-2	TGTGCCAGCAGCTTGGGGGCGGGGGACTATGGCTACACCTTC	CASSLGAGDYGYTF
TRBV7-8	NA	NA	TRBJ1-1	TGTGCCAGCAGCTTAGGGGGAACCCAGGGGGCTTTCTTT	CASSLGGTQGAFF
TRBV7-2	NA	NA	TRBJ1-5	TGTGCCAGCAGCCCACCCCGGGGCAGGGGCCGCAATCAGCCCCAGCATTTT	CASSPPRGRGRNQPQHF
TRBV7-2	NA	few	TRBJ2-2	TGTGCCAGCAGCCCCAGTCGGGGAGTCGGGGAGCTGTTTTTT	CASSPSRGVGELFF
TRBV29-1	NA	NA	TRBJ1-1	TGCAGCGCCCGCCAACAGATTGAAGCTTTCTTT	CSARQQIEAFF
TRBV5-6	TRBD1	few	TRBJ2-1	TGTGCCAGCAGCTCTCTCGACAGGGCAGGCAATGAGCAGTTCTTC	CASSSLDRAGNEQFF
TRBV7-2	TRBD1	NA	TRBJ2-1	TGTGCCAGCAGCTTCGTCCGTGGGACAGGGACCACTGAGCAGTTCTTC	CASSFVRGTGTTEQFF
TRBV18	NA	NA	TRBJ1-1	TGTGCCAGCTCCCCCGTGGTTCGGGGAGCGATGAACACTGAAGCTTTCTTT	CASSPVVRGAMNTEAFF
TRBV2	NA	NA	TRBJ1-5	TGTGCCAGCAGTGAAGGGGGGGGTGGCAATCAGCCCCAGCATTTT	CASSEGGGGNQPQHF
TRBV6-5	TRBD1	NA	TRBJ1-2	TGTGCCAGCAGACCACCGGACAGGCTCTATGGCTACACCTTC	CASRPPDRLYGYTF
TRBV5-4	TRBD1	NA	TRBJ2-7	TGTGCCAGCAGCCCACCCGGGGACAGGTCCTACGAGCAGTACTTC	CASSPPGDRSYEQYF
TRBV28	TRBD1	NA	TRBJ1-3	TGTGCCGGCCGGGACAGGGCTAGAAACACCATATATTTT	CAGRDRARNTIYF
TRBV10-3	TRBD1	NA	TRBJ1-3	TGTGCCATCAGTAACCGGGACAGCTCTGGAAACACCATATATTTT	CAISNRDSSGNTIYF
TRBV6-1	TRBD2	few	TRBJ2-1	TGTGCCAGCAGTGAAGTGGGGCGAGGGGTAGCGGGGTACAATGAGCAGTTCTTC	CASSEVGRGVAGYNEQFF
TRBV18	TRBD2	NA	TRBJ2-7	TGTGCCAGCTCACCACAAAGTAGCGGGATCTACGAGCAGTACTTC	CASSPQSSGIYEQYF
TRBV7-8	TRBD2	few	TRBJ2-1	TGTGCCAGCAGTATTAGCGGGAGACTCTACAATGAGCAGTTCTTC	CASSISGRLYNEQFF
TRBV5-1	TRBD2	NA	TRBJ2-1	TGCGCCAGCAGAGCGGGACTAGCGGGAGTGGGCGAGCAGTTCTTC	CASRAGLAGVGEQFF
TRBV28	TRBD1	NA	TRBJ2-7	TGTGCCAGCAGTCCTCCCCGGGACAGCTTCCTCCTGTACTTC	CASSPPRDSFLLYF
TRBV18	NA	NA	TRBJ2-2	TGTGCCAGCTCACCGGAGTGGGACACCGGGGAGCTGTTTTTT	CASSPEWDTGELFF
TRBV5-1	TRBD2	NA	TRBJ2-3	TGCGCCAGCAGCTCCGGACTAGCGGGAAACACAGATACGCAGTATTTT	CASSSGLAGNTDTQYF
TRBV27	TRBD1	NA	TRBJ1-2	TGTGCCAGCAGTTTAACGGGACAGCTCTTTACTCCTAACTATGGCTACACCTTC	CASSLTGQLFTPNYGYTF
TRBV4-2	NA	NA	TRBJ1-5	TGTGCCAGCAGCCAAGATTTTTCCAGTACGGGGCAGCCCCAGCATTTT	CASSQDFSSTGQPQHF
TRBV9	NA	NA	TRBJ1-2	TGTGCCAGCAGCGACCCAGGGTATGGCTATGGCTACACCTTC	CASSDPGYGYGYTF
TRBV2	TRBD2	NA	TRBJ2-5	TGTGCCAGCGAAGGGACTAGTTTAAGGGAGACCCAGTACTTC	CASEGTSLRETQYF
TRBV28	TRBD1	NA	TRBJ2-5	TGTGCCAGCAGCAAGGGACAGCGACGGGAGACCCAGTACTTC	CASSKGQRRETQYF
TRBV15	TRBD1	NA	TRBJ2-3	TGTGCCACCAGCAGTTTGAGTTGGGACAGGGGCACAGATACGCAGTATTTT	CATSSLSWDRGTDTQYF
TRBV27	TRBD2	few	TRBJ2-1	TGTGCCAGCAGCAGGGACTACAATTACAATGAGCAGTTCTTC	CASSRDYNYNEQFF
TRBV7-8	TRBD2	NA	TRBJ2-2	TGTGCCAGCAGCTTCCGGATAGCGGGAGGGCCGAGAGATCGACACGGGGAGCTGTTTTTT	CASSFRIAGGPRDRHGELFF
TRBV6-1	NA	NA	TRBJ1-1	TGTGCCAGCAGCCTTATGGGGGGGCAGAGTGAAGCTTTCTTT	CASSLMGGQSEAFF
TRBV5-6	TRBD1	once	TRBJ2-2	TGTGCCAGCAGCTGGGGGACAGGGGATGACGGGGAGCTGTTTTTT	CASSWGTGDDGELFF
TRBV7-2	NA	NA	TRBJ1-6	TGTGCCAGCAGCTTAGGGGGGGGCGGCATGGGGAATTCACCCCTCCACTTT	CASSLGGGGMGNSPLHF
TRBV7-9	NA	once	TRBJ1-4	TGTGCCAGCAGCTTAGCCCCGGGTTCTAATGAAAAACTGTTTTTT	CASSLAPGSNEKLFF
TRBV14	TRBD2	few	TRBJ2-3	TGTGCCAGCAGCCATCTCCCGGGACTAGCGGGCCCCGGCCACACAGATACGCAGTATTTT	CASSHLPGLAGPGHTDTQYF
TRBV27	NA	NA	TRBJ1-2	TGTGCCAGCAGTTTTTCCGTAAGACAGGAGTCTGAGGGCTACACCTTC	CASSFSVRQESEGYTF
TRBV4-1	NA	NA	TRBJ1-2	TGCGCCAGCAGCCAGGTATTGGGCTTCGTCTGGCTCTATGGCTACACCTTC	CASSQVLGFVWLYGYTF
TRBV30	NA	NA	TRBJ1-4	TGTGCCTGGAGGTCGTCAGGAGGGGTGTTTTTT	CAWRSSGGVFF
TRBV5-1	NA	few	TRBJ2-7	TGCGCCAGCAGCTTGTACGGCGAGCAGTACTTC	CASSLYGEQYF
TRBV5-7	TRBD1	NA	TRBJ1-4	TGTGCCAGCAGCGGCGGGACAGCGCTTGCAACTAATGAAAAACTGTTTTTT	CASSGGTALATNEKLFF
TRBV18	NA	NA	TRBJ2-1	TGTGCCAGCTCACGACAAGTAGGCGCCAACAATGAGCAGTTCTTC	CASSRQVGANNEQFF
TRBV6-6	NA	NA	TRBJ2-7	TGTGCCAGCAGTTACAGGCAGGGATACGAGCAGTACTTC	CASSYRQGYEQYF
TRBV28	TRBD1	once	TRBJ2-1	TGTGCCAGCAGCCTTCTGGGGCAGGGGGTCCATGAGCAGTTCTTC	CASSLLGQGVHEQFF
TRBV29-1	NA	NA	TRBJ2-1	TGCAGCGTTGAAGTCCCGGGGTCGAATGAGCAGTTCTTC	CSVEVPGSNEQFF
TRBV9	TRBD2	NA	TRBJ2-1	TGTGCCAGCAGCGAGGGGACTAGCCGCCCTTACAATGAGCAGTTCTTC	CASSEGTSRPYNEQFF
TRBV4-1	NA	NA	TRBJ2-7	TGCGCCAGCAGCCAAGATCGACAGTCTCTATACGAGCAGTACTTC	CASSQDRQSLYEQYF
TRBV18	TRBD2	few	TRBJ2-1	TGTGCCAGCTCACCAGGAATAGCGGGAAAGGCTGAGCAGTTCTTC	CASSPGIAGKAEQFF
TRBV29-1	TRBD1	NA	TRBJ2-5	TGCAGCGTTGAAGGCTGGGACAGGGCCCAAGAGACCCAGTACTTC	CSVEGWDRAQETQYF
TRBV6-1	NA	NA	TRBJ1-5	TGTGCCAGCAGTGGACAGGTTTATAGCAATCAGCCCCAGCATTTT	CASSGQVYSNQPQHF
TRBV7-9	NA	NA	TRBJ1-1	TGTGCCAGCAGCTTAATACAGACAGGCACTGAAGCTTTCTTT	CASSLIQTGTEAFF
TRBV7-9	NA	NA	TRBJ2-6	TGTGCCAGCAGCTTATCTCGGGGGTCTGGGGCCAACGTCCTGACTTTC	CASSLSRGSGANVLTF
TRBV9	TRBD1	NA	TRBJ2-1	TGTGCCAGCAGCCTCGGAGGGACAGGGGGCAATGAGCAGTTCTTC	CASSLGGTGGNEQFF
TRBV5-6	NA	NA	TRBJ2-2	TGTGCCAGCAGCCCGGTGTTGGGGCAGAACACCGGGGAGCTGTTTTTT	CASSPVLGQNTGELFF
TRBV4-3	TRBD2	few	TRBJ2-1	TGCGCCAGCAGCCAGGGGACTAGCGGGGATTACAATGAGCAGTTCTTC	CASSQGTSGDYNEQFF